Included here is one T cell receptor beta chain sequence, with context. These data originate in a study of blood T cell repertoires in COVID-19. Study-level information: Nucleic acid was either cDNA or gDNA, and it came from T cells, B-cell-depleted T cells, or PBMCs.

As handled by the study authors: How many nucleated cells were present was estimated from reference gene primer amplification. Using immunoSEQ multiplex PCR, the repertoire was profiled, and TCRdb retains in-frame clones only, with some absent. Clone size and the V and J calls come from that table; the DNA yielded D and trimming. Of fewer than 300,000 clones listed, around 87% are singletons. The V end was cut by 4 bases, the J end by 2 bases, with 11 bases between. CDR3 size: 14 residues. Per germline, CDR1 SNHLY and CDR2 FYNNEI. The source of this sequence is a woman between 35 and 50 years old who had recovered from COVID-19. The chain couples TRBV2 to TRBJ2-5, with unresolved D. Material for sequencing was peripheral blood. CDR3 nucleotides: TGTGCCAGCAGTGTTCTTATTATGCAAGAGACCCAGTACTTC. Amino acid sequence: CASSVLIMQETQYF.